Presented here are 3 T cell receptor beta chains from one specimen sequenced in a study of CD8+ T cells in alopecia areata. Sequencing templates came from extracted RNA that was reverse transcribed into cDNA. Generated by immunoSEQ multiplex PCR, the TCRdb table keeps only in-frame clones and is missing some. The sample holds about 110,000 clones; 45% to 60% are singletons and the top ten take around 23%. The sample comprised NKG2D-low CD8+ T cells sorted from blood. The receptors originated from a human donor with alopecia areata.

The chain is built from TRBV2 and TRBJ2-1, with a possible D match to TRBD1 (5 bases). The CDR3 loop spans 15 amino acids. With 11 bases removed from V and 4 bases from J, the gap between germline ends came to 21 bases. Germline V gene data show CDR1 as SNHLY and CDR2 as FYNNEI. In DNA, the CDR3 is TGTGCCTGCCCTTTAGACAGTAAAAATTACAATGAGCAGTTCTTC. Amino acids: CACPLDSKNYNEQFF.

V usage is TRBV5-1 and J usage is TRBJ1-1, with a tentative D call TRBD1 (5 bases). V lost 0 bases and J 0 bases, leaving 12 bases between the germline ends. Per the germline V gene, CDR1 is SGHRS and CDR2 is YFSETQ. The CDR3 loop spans 16 amino acids. This CDR3 is CASSLALRGMNTEAFF. As DNA, the CDR3 is TGCGCCAGCAGCTTGGCCCTTAGGGGCATGAACACTGAAGCTTTCTTT.

This clone has a handful of counts. The chain is built from TRBV5-1 and TRBJ2-5; unclear D gene. CDR3 length equals 14 residues. V lost 0 bases to trimming and J lost 5 bases, with 11 bases between them. The germline V gene has CDR1 SGHRS and CDR2 YFSETQ. The CDR3 sequence: CASSLDGLEETQYF. The CDR3 nucleotides read TGCGCCAGCAGCTTGGACGGCCTCGAGGAGACCCAGTACTTC.